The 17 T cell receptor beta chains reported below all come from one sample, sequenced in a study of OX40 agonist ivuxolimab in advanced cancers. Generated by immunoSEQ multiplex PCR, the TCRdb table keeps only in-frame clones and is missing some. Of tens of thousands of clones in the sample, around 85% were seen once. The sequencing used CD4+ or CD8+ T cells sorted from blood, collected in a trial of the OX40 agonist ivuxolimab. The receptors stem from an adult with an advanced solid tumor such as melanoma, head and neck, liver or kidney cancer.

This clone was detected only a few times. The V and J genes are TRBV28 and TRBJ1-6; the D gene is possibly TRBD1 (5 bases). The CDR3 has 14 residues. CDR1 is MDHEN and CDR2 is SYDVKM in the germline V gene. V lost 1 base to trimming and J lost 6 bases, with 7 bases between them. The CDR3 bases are TGTGCCAGCAGTTTATACAGGATTAATTCACCCCTCCACTTT. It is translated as CASSLYRINSPLHF.

DNA for the CDR3: TGTGCCAGTAGTTTCTTGGGACAGGGGGTATCTGGGGCCAACGTCCTGACTTTC. This encodes CASSFLGQGVSGANVLTF. The V call is TRBV19, the J call TRBJ2-6, with 11 bases aligning to TRBD1. The CDR3 spans 18 residues. The germline V gene has CDR1 LNHDA and CDR2 SQIVND (reference sequence). V dropped 5 bases and J dropped 1; count of bases not matched to a gene: 7.

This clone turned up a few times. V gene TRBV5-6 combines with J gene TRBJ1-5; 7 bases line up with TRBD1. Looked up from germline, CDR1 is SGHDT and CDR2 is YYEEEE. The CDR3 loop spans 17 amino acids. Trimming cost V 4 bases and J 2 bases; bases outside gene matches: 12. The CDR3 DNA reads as TGTGCCAGCAGCCAAACGATGACAGGGTTGGGCAATCAGCCCCAGCATTTT. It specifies CASSQTMTGLGNQPQHF.

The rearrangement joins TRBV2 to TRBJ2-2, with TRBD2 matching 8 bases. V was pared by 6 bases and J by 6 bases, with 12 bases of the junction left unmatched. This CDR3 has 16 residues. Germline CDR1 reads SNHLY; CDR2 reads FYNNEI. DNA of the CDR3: TGTGCCAGCAGATTAAGCGTGACTAGCGCTGCCGGGGAGCTGTTTTTT. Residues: CASRLSVTSAAGELFF.

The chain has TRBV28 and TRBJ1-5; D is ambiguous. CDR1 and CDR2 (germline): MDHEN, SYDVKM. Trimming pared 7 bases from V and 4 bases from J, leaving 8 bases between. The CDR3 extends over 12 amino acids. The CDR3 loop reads CASTKENQPQHF. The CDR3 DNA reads TGTGCCAGCACCAAAGAGAATCAGCCCCAGCATTTT.

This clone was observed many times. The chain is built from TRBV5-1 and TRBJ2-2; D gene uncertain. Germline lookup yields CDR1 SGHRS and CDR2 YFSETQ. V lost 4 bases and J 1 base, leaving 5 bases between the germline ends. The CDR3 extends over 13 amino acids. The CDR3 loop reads CASSPGNTGELFF. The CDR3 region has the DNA TGCGCCAGCAGCCCGGGGAACACCGGGGAGCTGTTTTTT.

The CDR3 nucleotides read TGCGCCAGCAGCCAAGTGGAAGCGGGGGGGAGGGATGAGCAGTTCTTC. Its protein is CASSQVEAGGRDEQFF. V and J are TRBV4-3 and TRBJ2-1; 10 bases are shared with TRBD2. The ends lost 1 base at V and 8 bases at J; junction bases unmatched: 8. Germline CDR1 LGHNA, CDR2 YSLEER. CDR3 length: 16 amino acids.

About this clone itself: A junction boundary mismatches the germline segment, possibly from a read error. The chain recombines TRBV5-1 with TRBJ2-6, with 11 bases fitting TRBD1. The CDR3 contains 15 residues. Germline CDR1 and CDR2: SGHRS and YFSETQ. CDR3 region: CASSPGTGGGNVLTF. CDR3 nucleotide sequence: TGCGCCAGCAGCCCTGGGACAGGGGGGGGCAACGTCCTGACTTTC. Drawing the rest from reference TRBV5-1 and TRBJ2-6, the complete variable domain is KAGVTQTPRYLIKTRGQQVTLSCSPISGHRSVSWYQQTPGQGLQFLFEYFSETQRNKGNFPGRFSGRQFSNSRSEMNVSTLELGDSALYLCASSPGTGGGNVLTFGAGSRLTVL.

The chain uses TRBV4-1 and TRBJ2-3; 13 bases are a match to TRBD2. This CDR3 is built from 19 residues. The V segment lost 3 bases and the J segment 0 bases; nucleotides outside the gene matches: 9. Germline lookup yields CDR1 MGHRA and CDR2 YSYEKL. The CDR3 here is CASSHLGLAGIISTDTQYF. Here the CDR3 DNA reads TGCGCCAGCAGCCATCTGGGACTAGCGGGGATTATTAGCACAGATACGCAGTATTTT.

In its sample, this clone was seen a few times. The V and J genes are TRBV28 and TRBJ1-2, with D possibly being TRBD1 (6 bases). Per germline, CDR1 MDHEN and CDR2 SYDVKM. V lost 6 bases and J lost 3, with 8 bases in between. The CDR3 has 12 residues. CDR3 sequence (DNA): TGTGCCAGCAGCACAGGGTACTATGGCTACACCTTC. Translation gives CASSTGYYGYTF.

This CDR3 is CASSPPLTSGWRTQYF. CDR3 nucleotides: TGTGCCAGCTCACCACCCCTTACTAGCGGGTGGCGGACCCAGTACTTC. The V and J genes are TRBV18 and TRBJ2-5, with 9 bases that match TRBD2. Germline V gene data show CDR1 as KGHSH and CDR2 as LQKENI. Trimming cost V 0 bases and J 7 bases; bases outside gene matches: 9. The CDR3 covers 16 residues.

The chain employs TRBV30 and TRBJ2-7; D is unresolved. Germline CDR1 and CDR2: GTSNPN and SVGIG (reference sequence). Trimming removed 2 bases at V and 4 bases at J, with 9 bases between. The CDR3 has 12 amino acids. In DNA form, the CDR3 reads TGTGCCTGGAGTTCCTTTCAGTACGAGCAGTACTTC. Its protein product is CAWSSFQYEQYF. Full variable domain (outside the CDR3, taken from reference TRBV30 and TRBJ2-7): SQTIHQWPATLVQPVGSPLSLECTVEGTSNPNLYWYRQAAGRGLQLLFYSVGIGQISSEVPQNLSASRPQDRQFILSSKKLLLSDSGFYLCAWSSFQYEQYFGPGTRLTVT.

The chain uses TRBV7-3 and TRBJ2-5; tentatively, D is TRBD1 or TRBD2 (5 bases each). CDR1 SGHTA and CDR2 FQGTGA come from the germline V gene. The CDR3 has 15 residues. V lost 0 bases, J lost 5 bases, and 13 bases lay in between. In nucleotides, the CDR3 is TGTGCCAGCAGCTTAACCGGGACCCGCGGGGAGACCCAGTACTTC. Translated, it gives CASSLTGTRGETQYF.

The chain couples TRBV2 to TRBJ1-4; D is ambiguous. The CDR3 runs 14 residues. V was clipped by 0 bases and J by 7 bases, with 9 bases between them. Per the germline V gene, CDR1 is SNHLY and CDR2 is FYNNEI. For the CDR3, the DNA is TGTGCCAGCAGTGAAGCGCACGGGTTTGAAAAACTGTTTTTT. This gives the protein CASSEAHGFEKLFF.

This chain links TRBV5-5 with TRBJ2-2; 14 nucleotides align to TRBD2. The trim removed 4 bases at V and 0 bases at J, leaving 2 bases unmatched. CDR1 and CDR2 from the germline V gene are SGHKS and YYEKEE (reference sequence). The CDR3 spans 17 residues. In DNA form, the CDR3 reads TGTGCCAGCAGCAAGGGACTAGCGGGGGCGAACACCGGGGAGCTGTTTTTT. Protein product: CASSKGLAGANTGELFF.

CDR3 region: CASSFRGAGELFF. CDR3 nucleotide sequence: TGTGCCAGCAGCTTCCGGGGGGCCGGGGAGCTGTTTTTT. The V call is TRBV6-5, the J call TRBJ2-2; 7 bases align to TRBD2. This CDR3 has 13 amino acids. With V trimmed by 6 bases and J by 6 bases, 4 bases remained unmatched. Germline V gene data show CDR1 as MNHEY and CDR2 as SVGAGI.

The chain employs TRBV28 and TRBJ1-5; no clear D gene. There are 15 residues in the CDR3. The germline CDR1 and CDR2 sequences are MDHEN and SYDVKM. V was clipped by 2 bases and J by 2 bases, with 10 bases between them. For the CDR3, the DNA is TGTGCCAGCAGTTTAAGAGGGTTAGGCAATCAGCCCCAGCATTTT. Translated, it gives CASSLRGLGNQPQHF.